This TCR beta chain was identified in a study of CXCR3-negative and CXCR3-positive naive CD8 T cells. The V gene's germline CDR1 is SGHRS and CDR2 YFSETQ. The CDR3 is made up of 13 amino acids. The TRB libraries of cDNA were built by UMI-labeled 5' RACE. For each CDR3 protein, TCRdb gives one entry from its re-call of the 5' RACE reads, without DNA. Here the sample table reports 70,000 to 95,000 distinct CDR3 sequences. Among CD8+ T cells, naive ones were CD45RO-CCR7+CD27+CD95-. Specimen: naive CXCR3- CD8+ T cells from blood. Subset specified: CD45RO-CCR7+CD27+CD95- naive CD8+ T cells lacking CXCR3 (TNR3-). The TCR sequence derives from a human donor in good health. Some clones in this sample may be carry-over from other donors' samples. This chain links TRBV5-1 with TRBJ2-1; absent DNA, TCRdb's TRBD2 call cannot be checked. The CDR3: CASSLEPADEQFF. Full variable domain (rest looked up from reference TRBV5-1 and TRBJ2-1): KAGVTQTPRYLIKTRGQQVTLSCSPISGHRSVSWYQQTPGQGLQFLFEYFSETQRNKGNFPGRFSGRQFSNSRSEMNVSTLELGDSALYLCASSLEPADEQFFGPGTRLTVL.